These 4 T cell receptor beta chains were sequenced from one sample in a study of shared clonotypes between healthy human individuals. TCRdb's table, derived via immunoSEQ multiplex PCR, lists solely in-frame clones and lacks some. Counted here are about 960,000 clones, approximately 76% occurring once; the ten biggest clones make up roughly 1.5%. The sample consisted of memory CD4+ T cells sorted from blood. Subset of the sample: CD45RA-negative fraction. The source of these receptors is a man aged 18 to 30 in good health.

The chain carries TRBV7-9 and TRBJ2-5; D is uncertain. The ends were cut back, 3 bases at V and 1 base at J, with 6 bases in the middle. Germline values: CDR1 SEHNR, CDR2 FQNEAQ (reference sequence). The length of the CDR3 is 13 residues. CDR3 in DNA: TGTGCCAGCAGCTTGACACCCCAAGAGACCCAGTACTTC. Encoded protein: CASSLTPQETQYF.

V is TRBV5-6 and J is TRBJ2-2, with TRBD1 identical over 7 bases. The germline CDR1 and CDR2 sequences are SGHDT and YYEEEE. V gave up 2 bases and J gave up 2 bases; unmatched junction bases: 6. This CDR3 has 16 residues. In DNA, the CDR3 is TGTGCCAGCAGCTTATCCGACAGGGCTAACACCGGGGAGCTGTTTTTT. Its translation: CASSLSDRANTGELFF.

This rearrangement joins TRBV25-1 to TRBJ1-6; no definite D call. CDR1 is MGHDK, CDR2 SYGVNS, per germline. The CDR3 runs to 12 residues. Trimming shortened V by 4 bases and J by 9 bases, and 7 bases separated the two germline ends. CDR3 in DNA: TGTGCCAGCAGTGCCGTGGGTTCACCCCTCCACTTT. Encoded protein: CASSAVGSPLHF.

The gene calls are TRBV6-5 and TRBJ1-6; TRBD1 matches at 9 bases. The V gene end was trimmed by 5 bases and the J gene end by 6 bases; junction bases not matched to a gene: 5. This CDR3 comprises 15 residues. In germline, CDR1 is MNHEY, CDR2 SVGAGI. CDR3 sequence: CASSQGQGANSPLHF. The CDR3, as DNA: TGTGCCAGCAGTCAGGGACAGGGAGCTAATTCACCCCTCCACTTT.